This T cell receptor (beta chain) appears in the sequencing data of a study of blood T cell repertoires in COVID-19. Study-wide context: PBMCs, B-cell-depleted T cells, or T cells provided the cDNA or gDNA that made up the material.

Donors were grouped by their self-reported clinical history. This CDR3 spans 13 amino acids. Trimming took 7 bases from V and 7 from J; bases not matched to a gene: 5. Germline CDR1 is LNHDA and CDR2 is SQIVND (reference sequence). Generated by immunoSEQ multiplex PCR, the TCRdb table keeps only in-frame clones and is missing some. The sample lists 200,000 to 250,000 clones, approximately 80% occurring once. Sequences were obtained from PBMCs or T cells enriched from blood (not recorded which). The receptor was derived from a woman between 50 and 59 years old with acute COVID-19. The gene calls are TRBV19 and TRBJ2-1; TRBD1 aligns across 9 bases. This CDR3 is CASNMDRGNEQFF. The CDR3 region has the DNA TGTGCCAGTAACATGGACAGGGGAAATGAGCAGTTCTTC. The full variable domain, in which reference TRBV19 and TRBJ2-1 provide the parts outside the CDR3, is DGGITQSPKYLFRKEGQNVTLSCEQNLNHDAMYWYRQDPGQGLRLIYYSQIVNDFQKGDIAEGYSVSREKKESFPLTVTSAQKNPTAFYLCASNMDRGNEQFFGPGTRLTVL.